One TCR beta chain is described in this entry. Its matching antigen is unknown. V shed 3 bases and J 0 bases; nucleotides not matched to a gene: 5. CDR1 and CDR2 from the germline V gene are SGHRS and YFSETQ. CDR3 length: 15 residues. These data originate in a study of cytomegalovirus exposure and HLA in healthy donors. Overall study findings and caveats: For most TCR beta V segments, an earlier analysis put the productive rate at about 90% or about 30% of the time. What a later analysis reportedly showed was that an Asian-associated ancestry cluster had fewer N-insertions than the approximately 700-donor mean. A missense variant in DCLRE1C was later tied to TCR beta V- and J-gene trimming. Later work found most CMV-associated TCR beta chains apparently HLA-restricted.

Primers included in the PCR were 60 Vbeta and 13 Jbeta primers. Clones were read by immunoSEQ multiplex PCR, and TCRdb kept only the in-frame ones, dropping some. The data contain 150,000 to 200,000 clones, around 77% of them singletons. The material sequenced was PBMCs. The gene calls are TRBV5-1 and TRBJ1-1; 7 nucleotides agree with TRBD1. The sequence derives from a woman in her 30s in good health and CMV-seronegative. The CDR3 DNA reads as TGCGCCAGCAGCTCACAGGGGTCCATGAACACTGAAGCTTTCTTT. This gives the protein CASSSQGSMNTEAFF.